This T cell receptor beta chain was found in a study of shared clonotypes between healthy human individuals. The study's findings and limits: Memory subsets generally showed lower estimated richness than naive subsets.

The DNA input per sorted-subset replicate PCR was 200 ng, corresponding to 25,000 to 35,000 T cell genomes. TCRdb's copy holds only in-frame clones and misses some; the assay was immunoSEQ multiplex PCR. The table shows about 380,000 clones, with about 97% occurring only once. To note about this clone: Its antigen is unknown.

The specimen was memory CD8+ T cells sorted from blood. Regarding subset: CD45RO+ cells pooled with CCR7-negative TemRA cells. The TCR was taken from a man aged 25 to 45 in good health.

The CDR3, as DNA: TGTGCCAGCAGCCAAGATCGGCGGGAGCAGTATTTT. This encodes CASSQDRREQYF. The gene calls are TRBV14 and TRBJ2-3; D may be TRBD2 (6 bases). The germline V gene has CDR1 SGHDN and CDR2 FVKESK. The CDR3 has 12 amino acids. Between the trimmed V and J ends, which lost 0 bases and 11 bases, there was a span of 9 bases.